This TCR beta chain originates from a study of blood T cell repertoires in COVID-19. In the authors' workflow: Scientists estimated how many nucleated cells there were by amplifying reference gene primers. Data came from immunoSEQ multiplex PCR; TCRdb stores just in-frame clones and leaves some out. V and J calls plus clone size are reproduced from that table; the DNA served to infer D and trimming. The sample consists of fewer than 250,000 clones, approximately 82% of them appearing once. The CDR3 sequence is 14 residues long. With 6 bases clipped from V and 1 base from J, the junction kept 5 bases outside the gene matches. Germline V gene data show CDR1 as LGHNA and CDR2 as YNFKEQ.

Input material: peripheral blood. This rearrangement joins TRBV4-2 to TRBJ1-2; TRBD1 matches 7 bases. This TCR was recovered from a woman older than 75 with acute or convalescent COVID-19. The CDR3 loop is CASRSRQGNYGYTF. For the CDR3, the DNA is TGTGCCAGCAGGTCTCGACAGGGTAACTATGGCTACACCTTC.